This T cell receptor (beta chain) was sequenced during a study of blood T cell repertoires in COVID-19. Across the study: Acute and convalescent COVID-19 samples came from the United States, Italy and Spain. T cells, B-cell-depleted T cells, or PBMCs supplied cDNA or gDNA.

The CDR3 loop spans 15 amino acids. In germline, CDR1 is SGHRS, CDR2 YFSETQ. Unmatched junction bases numbered 4, after V lost 1 base and J lost 7 bases. Data came from immunoSEQ multiplex PCR; TCRdb stores just in-frame clones and leaves some out. The data hold approximately 110,000 clones, with around 64% observed a single time. The sample consisted of peripheral blood. This clonotype was obtained from a human donor with acute or convalescent COVID-19. The donor label of this sample is uncertain. The chain carries TRBV5-1 and TRBJ1-4; the match to TRBD1 covers 10 bases. CDR3 bases: TGCGCCAGCAGCTTGACGGGACAGGGGACTGAAAAACTGTTTTTT. Its translation: CASSLTGQGTEKLFF.